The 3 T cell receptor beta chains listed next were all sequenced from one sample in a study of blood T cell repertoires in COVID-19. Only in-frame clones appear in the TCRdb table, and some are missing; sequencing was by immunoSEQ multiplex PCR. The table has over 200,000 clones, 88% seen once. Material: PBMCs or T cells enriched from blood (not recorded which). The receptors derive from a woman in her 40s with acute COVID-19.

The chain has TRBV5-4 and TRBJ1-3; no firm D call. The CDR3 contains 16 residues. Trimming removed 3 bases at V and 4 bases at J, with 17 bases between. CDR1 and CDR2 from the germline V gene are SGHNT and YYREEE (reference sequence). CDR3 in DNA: TGTGCCAGCAGCTCACGCAACGGACTCTCAGGAAACACCATATATTTT. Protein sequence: CASSSRNGLSGNTIYF.

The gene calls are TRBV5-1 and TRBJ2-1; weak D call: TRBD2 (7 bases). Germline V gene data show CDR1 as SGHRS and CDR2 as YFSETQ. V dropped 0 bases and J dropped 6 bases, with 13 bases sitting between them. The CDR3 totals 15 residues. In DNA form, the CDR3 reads TGCGCCAGCAGCTTGGAGGGAGGGGGGCTCAATGAGCAGTTCTTC. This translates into CASSLEGGGLNEQFF.

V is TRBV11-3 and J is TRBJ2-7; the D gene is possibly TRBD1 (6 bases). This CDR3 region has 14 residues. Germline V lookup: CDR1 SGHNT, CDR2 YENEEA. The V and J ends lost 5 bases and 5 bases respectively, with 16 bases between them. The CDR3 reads CASSPRGGRDEQYF. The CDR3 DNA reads TGTGCCAGCAGCCCAAGAGGGGGAAGGGACGAGCAGTACTTC.